The entry below gives a single T cell receptor beta chain sequence along with its context. The sample holds other DNA sequences that translate to the same CDR3. This entry comes from a study of blood T cell repertoires in COVID-19. Looking at the study overall: Sources were T cells, B-cell-depleted T cells, or PBMCs; the material itself was cDNA or gDNA.

Per germline, CDR1 MNHEY and CDR2 SMNVEV (reference sequence). V lost 2 bases, J lost 5 bases, and 2 bases stayed unmatched. This CDR3 contains 13 residues. TCRdb's copy holds only in-frame clones and misses some; the assay was immunoSEQ multiplex PCR. The sample consists of 150,000 to 200,000 clones, more than 65% of them appearing once. Across about two dozen US areas, participants ranged in age from roughly 18 to 95 years. Participants had their cohort set by participant-reported clinical history. The chain employs TRBV27 and TRBJ2-7, with TRBD1 identical over 8 bases. The sequence was collected from a man in his fifties who had recovered from COVID-19. Sequencing was carried out using PBMCs or T cells enriched from blood (not recorded which). CDR3 residues: CASSLLTGDEQYF. As DNA, the CDR3 is TGTGCCAGCAGTTTACTGACAGGGGACGAGCAGTACTTC.